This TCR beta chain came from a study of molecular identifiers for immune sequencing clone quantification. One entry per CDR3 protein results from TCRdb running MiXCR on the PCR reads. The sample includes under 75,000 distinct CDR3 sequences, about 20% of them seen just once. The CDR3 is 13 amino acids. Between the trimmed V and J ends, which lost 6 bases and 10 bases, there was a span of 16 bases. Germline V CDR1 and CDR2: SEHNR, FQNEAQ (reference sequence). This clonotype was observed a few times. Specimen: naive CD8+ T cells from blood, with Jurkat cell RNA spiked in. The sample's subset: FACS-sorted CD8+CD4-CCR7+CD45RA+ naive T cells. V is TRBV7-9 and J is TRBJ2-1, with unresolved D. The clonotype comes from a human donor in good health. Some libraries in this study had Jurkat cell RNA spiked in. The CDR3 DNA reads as TGTGCCAGCAGTTCTATCACCTCCGGCGAGCAGTTCTTC. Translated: CASSSITSGEQFF.